Listed below are T cell receptor beta chains from one sample, sequenced in a study of blood T cell repertoires in COVID-19. Clones were sequenced by immunoSEQ multiplex PCR, and TCRdb holds only the in-frame ones, with some missing. The repertoire consists of more than 40,000 clones, with roughly 84% occurring once and the leading ten covering 4.4%. The sample taken for sequencing was peripheral blood. The receptors stem from a man aged 50 to 60 with active COVID-19. The CDR3 runs from the conserved cysteine through the conserved F or W. A D gene is named only where the DNA matches it firmly. Size is omitted from some rows. Given values are once, few, many or a class for expanded clones.

>16|TRBJ2-7|TRBD2|.|TRBV4-1
CASSQGPGGGTYEQYF
TGCGCCAGCAGCCAAGGGCCGGGCGGGGGAACCTACGAGCAGTACTTC
>14|TRBJ2-7|.|.|TRBV7-2
CASSLGQGLYEQYF
TGTGCCAGCAGCTTAGGTCAGGGGCTTTACGAGCAGTACTTC
>15|TRBJ2-4|.|.|TRBV27
CASSLGLPIQNIQYF
TGTGCCAGCAGTTTGGGCCTCCCTATCCAAAACATTCAGTACTTC
>14|TRBJ1-1|.|.|TRBV11-2
CASSLFGTSTEAFF
TGTGCCAGCAGCTTATTCGGTACTAGCACTGAAGCTTTCTTT
>15|TRBJ1-2|.|once|TRBV13
CASSLGRGGNYGYTF
TGTGCCAGCAGCTTAGGTCGAGGGGGAAATTATGGCTACACCTTC
>15|TRBJ2-6|.|.|TRBV5-8
CASRGEVWVGNVLTF
TGTGCCAGCAGGGGAGAGGTTTGGGTCGGCAACGTCCTGACTTTC
>14|TRBJ2-3|.|once|TRBV5-1
CASSLEGFTDTQYF
TGCGCCAGCAGCTTGGAGGGGTTCACAGATACGCAGTATTTT
>18|TRBJ2-3|TRBD2|.|TRBV5-1
CASSSTPGLAGGPDTQYF
TGCGCCAGCAGCTCCACACCGGGACTAGCGGGGGGGCCAGATACGCAGTATTTT
>13|TRBJ1-2|.|.|TRBV5-1
CASTQGSTKGYTF
TGCGCCAGCACTCAGGGATCAACCAAGGGCTACACCTTC
>13|TRBJ1-5|.|.|TRBV12-3/TRBV12-4
CASRMTVSQPQHF
TGTGCCAGCAGGATGACAGTCTCTCAGCCCCAGCATTTT
>17|TRBJ2-1|TRBD2|once|TRBV7-6
CASSPRRTSGSRNEQFF
TGTGCCAGCAGCCCCCGTAGGACTAGCGGGAGCAGGAATGAGCAGTTCTTC
>17|TRBJ2-1|TRBD2|.|TRBV7-2
CASSGGGGLARYNEQFF
TGTGCCAGCAGCGGAGGCGGAGGACTAGCGAGATACAATGAGCAGTTCTTC
>16|TRBJ1-5|TRBD1|.|TRBV7-9
CASSLAQGQFDQPQHF
TGTGCCAGCAGCTTAGCCCAGGGACAGTTCGATCAGCCCCAGCATTTT
>17|TRBJ2-1|TRBD1|once|TRBV19
CASSRLVGTGGLNEQFF
TGTGCCAGTAGCCGCCTTGTCGGGACAGGGGGCCTCAATGAGCAGTTCTTC
>15|TRBJ1-4|.|once|TRBV3-1/TRBV3-2
CASSPSEGGGEKLFF
TGTGCCAGCAGCCCATCGGAGGGCGGGGGTGAAAAACTGTTTTTT
>14|TRBJ2-7|.|.|TRBV19
CATSGGTVAYEQYF
TGTGCCACGTCAGGGGGGACCGTTGCCTACGAGCAGTACTTC
>14|TRBJ1-6|.|.|TRBV14
CASSPFGGYSPLHF
TGTGCCAGCAGCCCCTTCGGCGGGTACTCACCCCTCCACTTT
>15|TRBJ2-7|TRBD1|.|TRBV7-9
CASSLTVTGGYEQYF
TGTGCCAGCAGTTTAACTGTGACAGGGGGTTACGAGCAGTACTTC
>13|TRBJ1-1|.|.|TRBV7-9
CASSGVGNTEAFF
TGTGCCAGCAGCGGAGTGGGGAACACTGAAGCTTTCTTT
>15|TRBJ2-3|TRBD1|once|TRBV5-4
CASSGRQGGTDTQYF
TGTGCCAGCAGCGGGAGACAGGGGGGGACAGATACGCAGTATTTT
>16|TRBJ2-1|.|few|TRBV10-1
CASSESPTGSWGEQFF
TGCGCCAGCAGTGAGTCCCCAACAGGGTCATGGGGTGAGCAGTTCTTC
>17|TRBJ2-3|TRBD1|.|TRBV10-3
CAISASEGQGASDTQYF
TGTGCCATCAGTGCCTCGGAGGGACAGGGAGCGTCAGATACGCAGTATTTT
>16|TRBJ2-1|.|.|TRBV7-9
CASSSGGVLSYNEQFF
TGTGCCAGCAGCTCAGGTGGTGTACTTTCCTACAATGAGCAGTTCTTC
>17|TRBJ2-1|.|.|TRBV6-1
CASSEAVGGRSYNEQFF
TGTGCCAGCAGTGAAGCTGTTGGGGGCCGCTCCTACAATGAGCAGTTCTTC
>14|TRBJ1-2|.|.|TRBV5-1
CASSLAPGYYGYTF
TGCGCCAGCAGCTTGGCTCCAGGGTATTATGGCTACACCTTC
>13|TRBJ1-1|.|.|TRBV2
CASRTSMLTEAFF
TGTGCCAGCAGGACTTCGATGCTCACTGAAGCTTTCTTT
>16|TRBJ2-3|TRBD1|.|TRBV18
CASSPRRGQDTDTQYF
TGTGCCAGCTCACCACGCAGGGGGCAGGACACAGATACGCAGTATTTT
>16|TRBJ1-3|.|once|TRBV9
CASSVGSGNSGNTIYF
TGTGCCAGCAGCGTGGGTTCGGGAAACTCTGGAAACACCATATATTTT
>13|TRBJ2-5|.|.|TRBV5-5
CASSAGDQETQYF
TGTGCCAGCAGCGCCGGGGACCAAGAGACCCAGTACTTC